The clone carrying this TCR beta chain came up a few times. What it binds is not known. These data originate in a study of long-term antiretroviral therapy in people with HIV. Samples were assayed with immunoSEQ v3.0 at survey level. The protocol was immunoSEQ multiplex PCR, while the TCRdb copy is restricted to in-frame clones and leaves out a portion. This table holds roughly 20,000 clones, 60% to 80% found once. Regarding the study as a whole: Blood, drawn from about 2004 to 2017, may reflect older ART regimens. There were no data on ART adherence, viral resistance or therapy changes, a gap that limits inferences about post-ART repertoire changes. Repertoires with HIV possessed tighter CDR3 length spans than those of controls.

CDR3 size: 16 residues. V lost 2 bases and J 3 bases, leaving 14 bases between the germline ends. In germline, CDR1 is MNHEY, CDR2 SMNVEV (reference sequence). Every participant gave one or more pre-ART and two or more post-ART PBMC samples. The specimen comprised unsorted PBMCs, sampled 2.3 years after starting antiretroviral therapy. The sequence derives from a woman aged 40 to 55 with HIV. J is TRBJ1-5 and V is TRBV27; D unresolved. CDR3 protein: CASSLAPSGLNQPQHF. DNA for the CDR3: TGTGCCAGCAGTTTAGCCCCATCAGGTCTCAATCAGCCCCAGCATTTT.